The T cell receptor (beta chain) under discussion was sequenced for a study of cytomegalovirus exposure and HLA in healthy donors. Notes on the study in general: A further, later analysis showed that HLA-associated TCR beta chains (compared with equally common others) were more clonally expanded. A later analysis reported that several of the most significant clusters appeared to be linked to common viral pathogens, among them Epstein-Barr virus.

This CDR3 spans 14 amino acids. Trimming left V 4 bases short and J 5 bases short, with 13 bases between. Germline V lookup: CDR1 LNHDA, CDR2 SQIVND (reference sequence). On this clone itself: Its cognate antigen is unknown.

PCR amplification relied on 60 Vbeta primers (plus 13 Jbeta primers). The method was immunoSEQ multiplex PCR; TCRdb's version includes in-frame clones alone and lacks a portion of them. The sample carries under 200,000 clones, about 80% recorded once. Likely unrecorded immune exposures existed in these nominally healthy donors. The sequencing sample was made of PBMCs. The sequence came from a young woman in good health and CMV-seropositive. J is TRBJ2-3 and V is TRBV19; a weak D match, TRBD2 (7 bases). The CDR3 nucleotides are TGTGCCAGTAGTAAGGGGGGGCCTGGAGATACGCAGTATTTT. As protein: CASSKGGPGDTQYF.